The 6 T cell receptor beta chains below all came from one sample that was sequenced in a study of T cells after somatic rescue of genetic block. Generated by immunoSEQ multiplex PCR, the TCRdb table keeps only in-frame clones and is missing some. The top ten hold under 4% of the sample, which has over 55,000 clones, about 90% seen once. Material for sequencing was peripheral blood mononuclear cells (PBMCs). Source of these receptors: a man in his forties.

The gene calls are TRBV7-9 and TRBJ1-3; possibly TRBD1 for D (5 bases). The CDR3 is 14 amino acids. The germline V gene encodes CDR1 SEHNR and CDR2 FQNEAQ (reference sequence). Trimming took 1 base from V and 3 from J, leaving 7 bases between them. The CDR3 DNA is TGTGCCAGCAGCTTAGAGGGGCTTGGAAACACCATATATTTT. Translation: CASSLEGLGNTIYF.

This clone was observed once. The chain couples TRBV19 to TRBJ2-7, with 9 bases lining up with TRBD2. With 4 bases clipped from V and 2 bases from J, the junction kept 3 bases outside the gene matches. The CDR3 is 14 amino acids. Germline V gene sequence: CDR1 LNHDA, CDR2 SQIVND (reference sequence). CDR3 loop: CASSTPSGTYEQYF. The CDR3 nucleotides read TGTGCCAGTAGTACCCCTAGCGGGACCTACGAGCAGTACTTC.

The V gene is TRBV5-1, the J gene TRBJ2-2, with TRBD2 identical over 8 bases. This CDR3 spans 17 amino acids. V gave up 6 bases and J gave up 3 bases; unmatched junction bases: 13. Germline CDR1 is SGHRS and CDR2 is YFSETQ. The CDR3 protein is CASNRGRRGAYTGELFF. CDR3 DNA: TGCGCCAGCAATCGGGGGCGGCGGGGGGCTTACACCGGGGAGCTGTTTTTT.

The rearrangement links TRBV7-6 to TRBJ1-5, with D unresolved. The germline V gene encodes CDR1 SGHVS and CDR2 FNYEAQ. The length of the CDR3 is 13 residues. The V end was cut by 1 base, the J end by 10 bases, with 11 bases between. As DNA, the CDR3 is TGTGCCAGCAGCTTAGGGGAGGCAGGCCCCCAGCATTTT. Translated: CASSLGEAGPQHF.

This clone has a single count. J is TRBJ1-2 and V is TRBV2; unclear D gene. This CDR3 is 13 amino acids long. From germline, CDR1 is SNHLY and CDR2 FYNNEI. V was trimmed by 4 bases and J by 7 bases, leaving 13 bases between them. The CDR3: CASSGSSGSGYTF. The CDR3 bases are TGTGCCAGCAGTGGCTCGTCGGGCAGTGGCTACACCTTC.

This rearrangement joins TRBV27 to TRBJ2-7, with 8 bases fitting TRBD1. The CDR3 loop spans 15 amino acids. Germline CDR1 reads MNHEY; CDR2 reads SMNVEV (reference sequence). The J segment lost 2 bases and the V segment lost 5 bases, leaving 8 bases of the junction unmatched. The CDR3 sequence: CASSLGQAFPYEQYF. The DNA for the CDR3 is TGTGCCAGCAGTCTGGGACAGGCTTTCCCCTACGAGCAGTACTTC.